This T cell receptor beta chain comes out of a study of blood T cell repertoires in COVID-19. Study overall: PBMCs, B-cell-depleted T cells, or T cells provided the cDNA or gDNA that made up the material.

In the original workflow: Amplification with reference gene primers provided the estimates of nucleated cell counts. Assay: immunoSEQ multiplex PCR; the TCRdb copy retains only in-frame clones and omits some. That table is the source of V, J and clone size, and D and trimming were worked out from the DNA. The table includes about 330,000 clones, approximately 90% detected once. Adults between about 18 and 89 years of age took part from 24 US areas. Participants' reported clinical history set cohort assignment. Germline trimming cut 0 bases from V and 15 bases from J; bases unmatched to any gene: 12. The germline CDR1 and CDR2 sequences are SGHRS and YFSETQ. CDR3 length: 15 amino acids.

The sequenced sample consisted of PBMCs or T cells enriched from blood (not recorded which). The receptor was derived from a woman in her late teens or twenties who had recovered from COVID-19. J is TRBJ1-6 and V is TRBV5-1, with TRBD1 identical over 7 bases. Here the CDR3 DNA reads TGCGCCAGCAGCTTGGGGGTAACAGGGGATGTCAACCTCCACTTT. Its translation is CASSLGVTGDVNLHF.